This T cell receptor beta chain was observed in a study of human T cells and chemical hapten exposure. This clonotype was seen repeatedly, ten times or more. What it recognizes is unknown. TCRdb independently ran MiXCR on the RACE reads; one entry per CDR3 protein. The sample carries 84,000 or so distinct CDR3 sequences, about 9.4% recorded once. Points from the study as a whole: With DPC sensitization, TCRs exceeding 1 in 1000 frequency showed no change.

The CDR3 has 16 amino acids. The germline CDR1 and CDR2 sequences are KGHDR and SFDVKD. V was pared by 9 bases and J by 0 bases, with 17 bases between. As to time point: patch test 2, 6 weeks after DPC sensitization. The treatment is: therapeutic diphenylcyclopropenone sensitization with weekly scalp DPC. The chain links TRBV24-1 to TRBJ2-1; D might be TRBD2 (6 bases). The sample was whole blood, taken in connection with sensitization to the hapten diphenylcyclopropenone (DPC). The sequence was obtained from a woman in her thirties with alopecia areata. Some clones in this sample may be carry-over from other donors' samples. CDR3 protein: CATGPGLPSSYNEQFF. In nucleotides, the CDR3 is TGTGCCACCGGACCGGGACTCCCGAGCTCCTACAATGAGCAGTTCTTC.